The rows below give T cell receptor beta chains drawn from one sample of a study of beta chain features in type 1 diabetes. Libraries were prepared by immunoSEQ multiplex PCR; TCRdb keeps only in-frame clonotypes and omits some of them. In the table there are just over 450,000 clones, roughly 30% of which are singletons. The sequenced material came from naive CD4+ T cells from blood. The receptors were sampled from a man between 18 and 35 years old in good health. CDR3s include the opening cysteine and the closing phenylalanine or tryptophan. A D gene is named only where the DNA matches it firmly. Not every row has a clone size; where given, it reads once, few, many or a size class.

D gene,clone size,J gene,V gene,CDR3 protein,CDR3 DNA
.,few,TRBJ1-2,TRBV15,CATSRDTRGTYGYTF,TGTGCCACCAGCAGAGATACCAGGGGAACCTATGGCTACACCTTC
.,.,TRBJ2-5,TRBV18,CASSPLPKYQETQYF,TGTGCCAGCTCACCACTTCCCAAGTACCAAGAGACCCAGTACTTC
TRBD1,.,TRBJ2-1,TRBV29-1,CSADRVGEQFF,TGCAGCGCCGACAGGGTAGGTGAGCAGTTCTTC
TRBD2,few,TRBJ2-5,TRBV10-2,CASSESGRMKTQYF,TGCGCCAGCAGTGAAAGCGGGAGGATGAAGACCCAGTACTTC
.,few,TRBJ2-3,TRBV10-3,CAISTGQFTDTQYF,TGTGCCATCAGTACAGGACAGTTCACAGATACGCAGTATTTT
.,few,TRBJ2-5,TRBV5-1,CASSLAGRETQYF,TGCGCCAGCAGCTTGGCCGGACGAGAGACCCAGTACTTC
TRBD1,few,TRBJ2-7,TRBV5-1,CASSLSGGKYEQYF,TGCGCCAGCAGCTTGTCAGGGGGCAAATACGAGCAGTACTTC
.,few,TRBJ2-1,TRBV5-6,CASSLVFNEQFF,TGTGCCAGCAGCTTGGTCTTCAATGAGCAGTTCTTC
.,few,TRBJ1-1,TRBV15,CATSRGENTEAFF,TGTGCCACCAGCAGAGGTGAGAACACTGAAGCTTTCTTT
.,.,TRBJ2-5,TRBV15,CATSRDPGSQETQYF,TGTGCCACCAGCAGAGATCCAGGGTCGCAAGAGACCCAGTACTTC
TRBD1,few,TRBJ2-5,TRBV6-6,CATRRGPAETQYF,TGTGCCACCCGAAGGGGGCCTGCGGAGACCCAGTACTTC
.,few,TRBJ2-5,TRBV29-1,CSGGQRGAETQYF,TGCAGCGGCGGACAGCGGGGCGCGGAGACCCAGTACTTC
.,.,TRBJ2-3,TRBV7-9,CASSQRQPTDTQYF,TGTGCCAGCAGCCAGCGACAGCCCACAGATACGCAGTATTTT
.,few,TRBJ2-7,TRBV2,CASCRGTYEQYF,TGTGCCAGCTGCCGGGGAACCTACGAGCAGTACTTC
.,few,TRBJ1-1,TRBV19,CASSMGSRNTEAFF,TGTGCCAGTAGTATGGGCAGCCGGAACACTGAAGCTTTCTTT
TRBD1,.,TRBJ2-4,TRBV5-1,CASSLAGTGFTNIQYF,TGCGCCAGCAGCTTGGCCGGGACAGGGTTCACAAACATTCAGTACTTC